This T cell receptor (beta chain) was retrieved from a study of cytomegalovirus exposure and HLA in healthy donors. Sequencing was performed with immunoSEQ multiplex PCR; in TCRdb, only in-frame clones are kept and a portion is missing. The sample lists more than 95,000 clones; 95% to 96% were seen once. Study-wide results and caveats: It was found in a later analysis that first-cohort TCR clusters tended to co-occur in the 100 to 150 validation repertoires. Some TCR beta chains (roughly 160 of them) were listed as cytomegalovirus-associated.

The length of the CDR3 is 17 residues. Trimming took 1 base from V and 4 from J, leaving 17 bases between them. CDR1 and CDR2 (germline): MNHNS, SASEGT. Note on this clone: The antigen is unknown.

The V gene is TRBV6-1, the J gene TRBJ2-1; D is perhaps TRBD2 (6 bases). Sequenced material: PBMCs. This sequence originates from a man between 18 and 35 years old in good health and CMV-seronegative. The CDR3 nucleotides read TGTGCCAGCAGTGAAGGGGCTTGGGGGGTACTTTACAATGAGCAGTTCTTC. This translates into CASSEGAWGVLYNEQFF.